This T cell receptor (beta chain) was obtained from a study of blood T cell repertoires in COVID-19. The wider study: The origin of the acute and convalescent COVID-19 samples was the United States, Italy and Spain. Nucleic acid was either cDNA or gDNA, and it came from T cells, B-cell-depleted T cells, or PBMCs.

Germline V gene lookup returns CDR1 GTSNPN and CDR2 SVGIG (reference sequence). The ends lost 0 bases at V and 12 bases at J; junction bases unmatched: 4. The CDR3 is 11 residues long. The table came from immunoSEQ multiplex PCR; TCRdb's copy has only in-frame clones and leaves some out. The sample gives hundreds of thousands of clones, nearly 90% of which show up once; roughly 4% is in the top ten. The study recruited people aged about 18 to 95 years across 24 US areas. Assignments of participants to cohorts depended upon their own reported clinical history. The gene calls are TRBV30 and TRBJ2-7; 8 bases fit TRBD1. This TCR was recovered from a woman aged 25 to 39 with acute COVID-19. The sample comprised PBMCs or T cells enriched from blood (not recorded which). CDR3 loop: CAWSVRQGWYF. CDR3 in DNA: TGTGCCTGGAGTGTGCGACAGGGGTGGTACTTC.